One sample yielded the 10 T cell receptor beta chains listed below, sequenced in a study of shared clonotypes between healthy human individuals. Data came from immunoSEQ multiplex PCR; TCRdb stores just in-frame clones and leaves some out. The sample lists a few hundred thousand clones; more than 95% were seen once. Sequenced sample: naive CD4+ T cells sorted from blood. This sample's subset: CD45RA+ positively selected. The receptors stem from a woman under 40 in good health.

This sequence joins TRBV11-2 and TRBJ2-5; D is unresolved. Trimming cost V 6 bases and J 5 bases, with 10 bases left between them. CDR1 and CDR2 from the germline V gene are SGHAT and FQNNGV. The CDR3 sequence is 12 residues long. Written as DNA, the CDR3 is TGTGCCAGCAGTGGGGTGGGCGAGACCCAGTACTTC. Translated, it gives CASSGVGETQYF.

This chain links TRBV5-1 with TRBJ2-3; D may be TRBD1 (6 bases). Per the germline V gene, CDR1 is SGHRS and CDR2 is YFSETQ. V lost 0 bases and J 2 bases, leaving 10 bases between the germline ends. The length of the CDR3 is 15 residues. The DNA for the CDR3 is TGCGCCAGCAGCTTGGGGGGACACCCCACAGATACGCAGTATTTT. This encodes CASSLGGHPTDTQYF.

This chain joins TRBV11-2 and TRBJ1-1; TRBD1 matches 8 bases. The CDR3 spans 14 residues. The germline gives CDR1 SGHAT, CDR2 FQNNGV. J lost 4 bases, V lost 5 bases, and 6 bases had no gene match. The DNA of the CDR3 is TGTGCCAGCAGCCAAAGGACAGGGCTCACTGAAGCTTTCTTT. This codes for CASSQRTGLTEAFF.

This sequence joins TRBV10-1 and TRBJ1-2, with a possible D match to TRBD1 (6 bases). The ends were cut back, 0 bases at V and 8 bases at J, with 13 bases in the middle. The CDR3 is made up of 14 amino acids. Germline V gene lookup returns CDR1 WNHNN and CDR2 SYGVQD (reference sequence). In DNA form, the CDR3 reads TGCGCCAGCAGTGAGTCGCCCAGACAGGAAGGCTACACCTTC. Translation gives CASSESPRQEGYTF.

V gene TRBV7-7 combines with J gene TRBJ1-5; D might be TRBD1 (5 bases). V lost 6 bases and J lost 3, with 9 bases in between. CDR3 length: 13 amino acids. Germline V CDR1 and CDR2: SSHAT, FNYEAQ (reference sequence). The CDR3, as DNA: TGTGCCAGCAGTTCAGGGCACAATCAGCCCCAGCATTTT. Protein sequence: CASSSGHNQPQHF. Filled out from reference TRBV7-7 and TRBJ1-5, the complete variable domain reads GAGVSQSPRYKVTKRGQDVTLRCDPISSHATLYWYQQALGQGPEFLTYFNYEAQPDKSGLPSDRFSAERPEGSISTLTIQRTEQRDSAMYRCASSSGHNQPQHFGDGTRLSIL.

The rearrangement uses TRBV7-8 and TRBJ2-7; D may be TRBD1 or TRBD2 (5 bases each). Germline loops: CDR1 SGHVS, CDR2 FQNEAQ. Trimming shortened V by 6 bases and J by 0 bases, and 12 bases separated the two germline ends. This CDR3 is built from 14 residues. CDR3 nucleotides: TGTGCCAGCAGACCCGGGACCGACTCCTACGAGCAGTACTTC. Its translation: CASRPGTDSYEQYF.

The chain recombines TRBV28 with TRBJ2-6; 8 bases fit TRBD1. Germline CDR1 MDHEN, CDR2 SYDVKM. The CDR3 is 19 residues long. V was pared by 5 bases and J by 4 bases, with 16 bases of the junction left unmatched. This CDR3 is CASSNLPGQGAGGANVLTF. The CDR3 coding sequence is TGTGCCAGCAGTAACCTGCCAGGACAGGGAGCGGGCGGGGCCAACGTCCTGACTTTC.

In regard to this clone: This CDR3 is also generated by other DNA sequences in the sample. The chain is built from TRBV6-6 and TRBJ1-5, with D possibly being TRBD1 (5 bases). Germline values: CDR1 MNHNY, CDR2 SVGAGI (reference sequence). The CDR3 loop spans 15 amino acids. V lost 0 bases and J lost 7, with 13 bases in between. CDR3 sequence: CASSYSQGGNQPQHF. The DNA for the CDR3 is TGTGCCAGCAGTTACTCGCAGGGAGGGAACCAGCCCCAGCATTTT.

The table lists this clone with a count of one. This chain joins TRBV5-1 and TRBJ2-5; 7 bases are shared with TRBD2. Judging by the DNA end, TRBJ2-7 fits better; the J call may be wrong. Germline CDR1 is SGHRS and CDR2 is YFSETQ. The CDR3 runs 16 residues. The CDR3 here is CASSLTSARFTYEQYF. The CDR3, as DNA: TGCGCCAGCAGCTTGACTAGCGCCCGTTTTACCTACGAGCAGTACTTC.

The genes are TRBV10-2 and TRBJ2-1, with 8 bases fitting TRBD1. CDR3 size: 14 residues. V shed 10 bases, J shed 5 bases, and the junction held 10 bases outside the gene matches. The germline gives CDR1 WSHSY, CDR2 SAAADI. The CDR3 loop is CAISGQGQDNEQFF. Here the CDR3 DNA reads TGCGCCATCTCCGGACAGGGTCAAGACAATGAGCAGTTCTTC.